This entry describes one T cell receptor (beta chain). The data stem from a study of shared clonotypes between healthy human individuals. V shed 6 bases, J shed 5 bases, and the junction held 9 bases outside the gene matches. The CDR3 is made up of 15 amino acids. Looked up from germline, CDR1 is SEHNR and CDR2 is FQNEAQ (reference sequence). Measured with immunoSEQ multiplex PCR; TCRdb has only the in-frame clones, and not every one. The repertoire includes some 2.4 million clones, 80% to 95% of them detected once, and 0.36% sits in the top ten. The source of this sequence is a man in his late teens or twenties in good health. Some clones in this sample may be carry-over from other donors' samples. The V and J genes are TRBV7-9 and TRBJ2-5, with 10 bases identical to TRBD2. Sequenced input: naive CD4+ T cells from PBMCs. Subset indicated: CD45RA+ positively selected. This CDR3 reads CASRMSGGGTETQYF. The CDR3, as DNA: TGTGCCAGCAGGATGAGCGGGGGGGGCACCGAGACCCAGTACTTC.